This T cell receptor (beta chain) was obtained from a study of T-cell reconstitution after alpha-beta-depleted transplantation in children. CDR1 and CDR2 from the germline V gene are MNHNS and SASEGT. The J segment lost 2 bases and the V segment lost 5 bases, leaving 4 bases of the junction unmatched. The CDR3 runs 14 residues. Unique molecular identifiers were used to barcode this TCRbeta library. TCRdb re-called the PCR reads with MiXCR, one entry per CDR3 protein. The top ten clones hold roughly two fifths of a sample with under 250,000 distinct CDR3 sequences, approximately 19% of them seen once. In this sample, this clonotype turned up a few times. Its cognate antigen is unknown. Overall study results and limits: Newly made T cells mostly supplied T-cell counts and diversity one year after transplant.

The chain couples TRBV6-1 to TRBJ2-7; 9 bases are shared with TRBD2. Sequencing used PBMCs, mostly from graft donor cells, obtained 360 days after TCRalphabeta/CD19-depleted stem cell transplant. The TCR was taken from a male patient between 2 and 9 years old who had a stem cell transplant for acute lymphoblastic leukemia, so the T cells may come from the graft donor. The CDR3 nucleotides are TGTGCCAGCAGTCCCGGGACTAGCACCTACGAGCAGTACTTC. Translation gives CASSPGTSTYEQYF.